These 6 T cell receptor beta chains originate from one sample sequenced in a study of vaccination effects on CD4 cells after COVID-19. No cognate antigen is known for these TCRs. Repertoires were generated with immunoSEQ multiplex PCR, while TCRdb's copy carries only in-frame clones and drops some. Of tens of thousands of clones listed, 65% to 70% were seen once; the top ten hold 4% to 4.5%. Isolation of CD4+ T cells took place after 10 days of culture. This specimen consisted of CD4+ T cells from PBMCs cultured without peptide, obtained before COVID-19 vaccination. The receptors here all came from a human donor who received a COVID-19 vaccine.

The gene calls are TRBV3-1 (or the pseudogene TRBV3-2) and TRBJ2-2, with D unclear. Deletions cut 2 bases from V and 1 base from J, with 8 bases between. From germline, CDR1 is LGHDT and CDR2 YNNKEL (reference sequence). CDR3 length equals 15 residues. The CDR3 here is CASSQSYQNTGELFF. Written as DNA, the CDR3 is TGTGCCAGCAGCCAATCATACCAGAACACCGGGGAGCTGTTTTTT.

This rearrangement joins TRBV3-1 (or the pseudogene TRBV3-2) to TRBJ2-2; D uncertain. The V end lost 3 bases, the J end lost 1 base, and 0 bases lay between the germline ends. The CDR3 runs to 12 residues. Germline CDR1 is LGHDT and CDR2 is YNNKEL (reference sequence). This chain's CDR3 is CASSQNTGELFF. CDR3 coding DNA: TGTGCCAGCAGCCAGAACACCGGGGAGCTGTTTTTT.

The chain carries TRBV24-1 and TRBJ2-3, with 9 bases fitting TRBD1. This CDR3 region has 17 residues. Germline assignment: CDR1 KGHDR and CDR2 SFDVKD. The V segment lost 1 base and the J segment 3 bases; nucleotides outside the gene matches: 7. The CDR3 region has the DNA TGTGCCACCAGTGATTTAGGGACAGGGCTGCGTACAGATACGCAGTATTTT. Its protein product is CATSDLGTGLRTDTQYF.

This clone was counted a few times. This rearrangement joins TRBV6-5 to TRBJ2-7; TRBD2 matches 9 bases. Per germline, CDR1 MNHEY and CDR2 SVGAGI. Losses at the gene ends were 3 bases for V and 2 bases for J; bases not matched to a gene: 5. CDR3 length: 15 amino acids. CDR3: CASSYSASGTYEQYF. In nucleotides, the CDR3 is TGTGCCAGCAGTTATTCAGCTAGCGGGACCTACGAGCAGTACTTC.

The chain has TRBV5-4 and TRBJ1-2; D unclear. The CDR3 covers 15 residues. Germline V gene sequence: CDR1 SGHNT, CDR2 YYREEE (reference sequence). The germline V and J ends were trimmed by 0 bases and 1 base, with 10 bases remaining between them. The CDR3 nucleotides are TGTGCCAGCAGCTTGGGGGGTCGGAATAACTATGGCTACACCTTC. Residues: CASSLGGRNNYGYTF.

The chain has TRBV3-1 (or the pseudogene TRBV3-2) and TRBJ2-7; possibly TRBD1 or TRBD2 for D (5 bases each). From germline, CDR1 is LGHDT and CDR2 YNNKEL (reference sequence). The CDR3 is made up of 15 amino acids. Trimming took 2 bases from V and 4 from J, leaving 15 bases between them. The CDR3 protein is CASSQTAGSKYEQYF. In DNA form, the CDR3 reads TGTGCCAGCAGCCAAACGGCAGGGAGTAAATACGAGCAGTACTTC.